This T cell receptor beta chain was found in a study of cytomegalovirus exposure and HLA in healthy donors. In the study overall: Early release data held roughly 90 million unique TCRs from HLA-typed donors.

Study-wide points: TCR beta sequences reportedly predicted most subjects' HLA-A and HLA-B alleles accurately. The records held CMV serostatus as the only immune exposure information.

PCR primers comprised 60 Vbeta and 13 Jbeta primers. Sequencing was performed with immunoSEQ multiplex PCR; in TCRdb, only in-frame clones are kept and a portion is missing. The sample comprises around 55,000 clones, 78% of which are singletons, and about 1.5% rests with the top ten. Regarding this clone: Antigen unknown.

This cohort consisted of healthy bone marrow donors. Germline assignment: CDR1 MGHDK and CDR2 SYGVNS. With 5 bases removed from V and 5 bases from J, the gap between germline ends came to 12 bases. This CDR3 has 14 amino acids. The sample consisted of PBMCs. The chain is built from TRBV25-1 and TRBJ2-2; unclear D gene. The clonotype originates from a female donor in good health and CMV-seronegative. The CDR3 DNA sequence: TGTGCCAGCAGTTCTGCTAGTCATACCGGGGAGCTGTTTTTT. It is translated as CASSSASHTGELFF. The full variable domain, completed using reference TRBV25-1 and TRBJ2-2, is EADIYQTPRYLVIGTGKKITLECSQTMGHDKMYWYQQDPGMELHLIHYSYGVNSTEKGDLSSESTVSRIRTEHFPLTLESARPSHTSQYLCASSSASHTGELFFGEGSRLTVL.